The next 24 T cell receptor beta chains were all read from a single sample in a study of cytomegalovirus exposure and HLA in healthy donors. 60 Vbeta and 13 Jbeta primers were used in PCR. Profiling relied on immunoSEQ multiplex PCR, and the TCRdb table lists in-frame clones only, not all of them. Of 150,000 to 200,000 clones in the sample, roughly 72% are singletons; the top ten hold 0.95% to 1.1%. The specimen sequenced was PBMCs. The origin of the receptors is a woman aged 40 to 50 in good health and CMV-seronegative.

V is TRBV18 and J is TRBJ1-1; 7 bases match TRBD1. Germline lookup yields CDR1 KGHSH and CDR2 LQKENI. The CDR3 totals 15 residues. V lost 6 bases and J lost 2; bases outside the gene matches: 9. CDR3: CASSPTTGVNTEAFF. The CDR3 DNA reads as TGTGCCAGCTCGCCTACTACAGGGGTTAACACTGAAGCTTTCTTT.

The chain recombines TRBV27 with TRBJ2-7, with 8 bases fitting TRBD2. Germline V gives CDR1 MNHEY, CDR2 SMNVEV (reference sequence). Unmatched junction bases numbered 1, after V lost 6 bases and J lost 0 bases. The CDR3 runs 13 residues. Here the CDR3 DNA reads TGTGCCAGCAGCGGACTAGCCTCCTACGAGCAGTACTTC. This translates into CASSGLASYEQYF.

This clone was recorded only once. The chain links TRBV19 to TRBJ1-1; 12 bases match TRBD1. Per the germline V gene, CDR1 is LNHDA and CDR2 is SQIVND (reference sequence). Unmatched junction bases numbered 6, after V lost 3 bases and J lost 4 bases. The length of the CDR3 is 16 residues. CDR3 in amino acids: CASSITGTGGFTEAFF. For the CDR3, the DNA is TGTGCCAGTAGTATCACCGGGACAGGGGGCTTCACTGAAGCTTTCTTT.

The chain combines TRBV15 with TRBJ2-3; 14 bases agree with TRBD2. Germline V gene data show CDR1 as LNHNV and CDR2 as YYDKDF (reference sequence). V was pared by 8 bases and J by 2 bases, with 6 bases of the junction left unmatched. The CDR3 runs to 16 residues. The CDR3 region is CATGTSGSLNTDTQYF. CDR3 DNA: TGTGCCACCGGGACTAGCGGGAGTCTAAACACAGATACGCAGTATTTT.

The CDR3 DNA reads as TGCAGCGTTGAACTAGCGGAGAGGGATCAAGAGACCCAGTACTTC. Translating it yields CSVELAERDQETQYF. This rearrangement joins TRBV29-1 to TRBJ2-5, with TRBD2 identical over 7 bases. The J segment lost 2 bases and the V segment lost 2 bases, leaving 8 bases of the junction unmatched. The CDR3 totals 15 residues. Germline V gives CDR1 SQVTM, CDR2 ANQGSEA.

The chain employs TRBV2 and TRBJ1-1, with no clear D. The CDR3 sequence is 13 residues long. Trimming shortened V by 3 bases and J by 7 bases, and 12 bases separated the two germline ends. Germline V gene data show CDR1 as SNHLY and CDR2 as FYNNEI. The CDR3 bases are TGTGCCAGCAGTGAGGAGCGGACGGTTGAAGCTTTCTTT. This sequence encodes CASSEERTVEAFF.

The CDR3 DNA is TGTGCCAGCAGTGAAGGGCGAGGGGGCGCGGACGAGCAGTACTTC. Protein sequence: CASSEGRGGADEQYF. The rearrangement uses TRBV2 and TRBJ2-7; 7 bases are a match to TRBD1. Germline-derived CDR1 and CDR2 are SNHLY and FYNNEI. Germline trimming cut 1 base from V and 5 bases from J; bases unmatched to any gene: 8. The CDR3 totals 15 residues.

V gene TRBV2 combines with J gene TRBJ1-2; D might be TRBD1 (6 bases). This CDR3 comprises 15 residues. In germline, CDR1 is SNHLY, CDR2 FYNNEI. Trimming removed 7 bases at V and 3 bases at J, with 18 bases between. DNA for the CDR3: TGTGCCAGCATACGGGGGGGCATGGGCGACTATGGCTACACCTTC. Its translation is CASIRGGMGDYGYTF.

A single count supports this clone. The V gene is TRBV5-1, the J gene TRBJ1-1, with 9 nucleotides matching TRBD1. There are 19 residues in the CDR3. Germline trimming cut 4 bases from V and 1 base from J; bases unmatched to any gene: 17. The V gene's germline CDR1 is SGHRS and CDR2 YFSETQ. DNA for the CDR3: TGCGCCAGCAGCCAGAGACAGGGGGGTTACGTCGCTAAGAACACTGAAGCTTTCTTT. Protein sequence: CASSQRQGGYVAKNTEAFF.

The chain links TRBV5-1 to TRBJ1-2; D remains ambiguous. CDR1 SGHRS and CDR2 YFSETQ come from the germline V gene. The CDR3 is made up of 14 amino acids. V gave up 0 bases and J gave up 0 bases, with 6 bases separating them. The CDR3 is CASSLDAANYGYTF. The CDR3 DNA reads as TGCGCCAGCAGCTTGGATGCAGCTAACTATGGCTACACCTTC.

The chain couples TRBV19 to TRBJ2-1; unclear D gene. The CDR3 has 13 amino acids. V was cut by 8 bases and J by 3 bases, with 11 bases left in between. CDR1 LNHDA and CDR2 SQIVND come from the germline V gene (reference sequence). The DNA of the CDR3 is TGTGCCAGTGCCCTCATCGGCTACAATGAGCAGTTCTTC. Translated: CASALIGYNEQFF.

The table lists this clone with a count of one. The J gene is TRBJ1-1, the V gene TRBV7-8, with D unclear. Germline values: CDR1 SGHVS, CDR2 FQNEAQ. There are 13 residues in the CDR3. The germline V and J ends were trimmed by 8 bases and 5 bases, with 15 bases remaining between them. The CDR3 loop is CASGRERETEAFF. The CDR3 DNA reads TGTGCCAGCGGACGGGAGCGGGAAACTGAAGCTTTCTTT.

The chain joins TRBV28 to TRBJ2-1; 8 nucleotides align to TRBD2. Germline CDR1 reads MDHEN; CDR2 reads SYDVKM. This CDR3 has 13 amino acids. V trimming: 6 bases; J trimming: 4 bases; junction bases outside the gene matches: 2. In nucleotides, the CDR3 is TGTGCCAGCAGGAGCGGGGGATACAATGAGCAGTTCTTC. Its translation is CASRSGGYNEQFF.

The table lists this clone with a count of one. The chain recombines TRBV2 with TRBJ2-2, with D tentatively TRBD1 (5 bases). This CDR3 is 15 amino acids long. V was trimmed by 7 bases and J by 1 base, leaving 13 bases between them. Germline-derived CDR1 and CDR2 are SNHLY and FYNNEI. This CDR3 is CASKGQGRNTGELFF. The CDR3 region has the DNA TGTGCCAGCAAAGGACAAGGGCGGAACACCGGGGAGCTGTTTTTT.

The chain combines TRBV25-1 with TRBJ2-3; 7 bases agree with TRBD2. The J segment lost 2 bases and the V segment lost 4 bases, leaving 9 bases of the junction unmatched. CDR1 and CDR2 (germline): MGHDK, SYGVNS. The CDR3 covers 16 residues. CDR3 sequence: CASSGHPGGFTDTQYF. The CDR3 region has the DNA TGTGCCAGCAGTGGACACCCGGGAGGATTCACAGATACGCAGTATTTT.

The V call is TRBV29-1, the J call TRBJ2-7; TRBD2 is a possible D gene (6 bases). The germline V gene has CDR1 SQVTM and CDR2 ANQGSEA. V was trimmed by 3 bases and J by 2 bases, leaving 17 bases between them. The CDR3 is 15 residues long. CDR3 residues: CSVEHAGRKPYEQYF. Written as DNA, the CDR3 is TGCAGCGTTGAGCATGCGGGACGGAAACCCTACGAGCAGTACTTC.

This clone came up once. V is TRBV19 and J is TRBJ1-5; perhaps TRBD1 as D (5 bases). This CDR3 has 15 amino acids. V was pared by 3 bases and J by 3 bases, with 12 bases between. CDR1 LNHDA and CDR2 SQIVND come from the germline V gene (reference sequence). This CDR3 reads CASSIMGGINQPQHF. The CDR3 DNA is TGTGCCAGTAGTATTATGGGGGGGATCAATCAGCCCCAGCATTTT.

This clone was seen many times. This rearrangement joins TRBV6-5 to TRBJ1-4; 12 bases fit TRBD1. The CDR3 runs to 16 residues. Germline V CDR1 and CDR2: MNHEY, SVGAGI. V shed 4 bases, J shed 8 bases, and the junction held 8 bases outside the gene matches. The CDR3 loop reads CASSSGQGAGVEKLFF. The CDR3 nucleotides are TGTGCCAGCAGTTCGGGACAGGGGGCCGGTGTGGAAAAACTGTTTTTT.

The CDR3 DNA reads TGTGCCAGTAGTATAGTTGAGCAGGGGACAGGAGAAGCTTTCTTT. It encodes CASSIVEQGTGEAFF. V and J are TRBV19 and TRBJ1-1, with 8 bases lining up with TRBD1. The J segment lost 8 bases and the V segment lost 1 base, leaving 9 bases of the junction unmatched. CDR3 size: 15 residues. CDR1 LNHDA and CDR2 SQIVND come from the germline V gene (reference sequence).

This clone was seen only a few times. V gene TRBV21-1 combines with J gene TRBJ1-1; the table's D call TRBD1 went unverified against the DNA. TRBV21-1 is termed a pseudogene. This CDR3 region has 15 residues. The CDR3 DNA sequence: TGTGCCAGCAACATTGGACAGGGGACGAACACTGAAGCTTTCTTT. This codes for CASNIGQGTNTEAFF.

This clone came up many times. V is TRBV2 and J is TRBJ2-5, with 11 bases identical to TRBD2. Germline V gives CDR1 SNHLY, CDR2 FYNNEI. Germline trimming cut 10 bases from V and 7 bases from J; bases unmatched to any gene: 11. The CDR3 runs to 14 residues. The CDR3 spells CATTNSGRGGTQYF. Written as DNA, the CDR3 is TGTGCCACCACCAATAGCGGGAGGGGGGGGACCCAGTACTTC.

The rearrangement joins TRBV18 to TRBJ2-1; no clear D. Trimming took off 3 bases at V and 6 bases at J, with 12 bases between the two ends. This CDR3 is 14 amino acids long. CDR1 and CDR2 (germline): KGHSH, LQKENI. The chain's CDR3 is CASSPGQVGNEQFF. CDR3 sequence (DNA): TGTGCCAGCTCACCGGGCCAGGTTGGCAATGAGCAGTTCTTC.

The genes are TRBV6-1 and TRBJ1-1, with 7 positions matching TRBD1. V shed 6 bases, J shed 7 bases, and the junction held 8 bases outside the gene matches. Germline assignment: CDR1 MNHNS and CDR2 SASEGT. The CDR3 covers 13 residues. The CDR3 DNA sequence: TGTGCCAGCAGGACTATAGGGACAGATGAAGCTTTCTTT. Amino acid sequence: CASRTIGTDEAFF.

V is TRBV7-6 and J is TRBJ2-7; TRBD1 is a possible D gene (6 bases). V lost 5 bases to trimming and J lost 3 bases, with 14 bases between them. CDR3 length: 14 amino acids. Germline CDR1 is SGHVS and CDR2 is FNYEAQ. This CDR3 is CASSLPGQYYEQYF. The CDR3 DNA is TGTGCCAGCAGCCTACCGGGACAATACTACGAGCAGTACTTC.